The sequence of this T cell receptor beta chain was determined in a study of OX40 agonist ivuxolimab in advanced cancers. The overall study: Patients enrolled in dose escalation were diagnosed with hepatocellular carcinoma, melanoma, renal cell or head and neck cancer. Averaging about 60 years in age, with a range of about 23 to 80, the cohort was about 86% male.

Study-level findings and limits: Researchers did not determine the expanded peripheral T cells' antigen specificity. In general, CD8+ T cells held more expanded clones than CD4+ did, on average.

A note on this clone: What it binds is unknown.

TCRdb's table, derived via immunoSEQ multiplex PCR, lists solely in-frame clones and lacks some. The data hold 13,000 or so clones, with roughly three quarters observed a single time. CDR1 and CDR2 (germline): SGDLS, YYNGEE. Trimming took 1 base from V and 6 from J; bases not matched to a gene: 4. CDR3 length: 15 residues. This sequence joins TRBV9 and TRBJ2-2; 9 nucleotides match TRBD2. The TCR sequence derives from an adult with an advanced solid tumor such as melanoma, head and neck, liver or kidney cancer. Sample: CD4+ or CD8+ T cells sorted from blood, taken in a trial of the OX40 agonist ivuxolimab. The CDR3: CASSVSAGGSGELFF. In nucleotides, the CDR3 is TGTGCCAGCAGCGTATCAGCGGGGGGATCCGGGGAGCTGTTTTTT.